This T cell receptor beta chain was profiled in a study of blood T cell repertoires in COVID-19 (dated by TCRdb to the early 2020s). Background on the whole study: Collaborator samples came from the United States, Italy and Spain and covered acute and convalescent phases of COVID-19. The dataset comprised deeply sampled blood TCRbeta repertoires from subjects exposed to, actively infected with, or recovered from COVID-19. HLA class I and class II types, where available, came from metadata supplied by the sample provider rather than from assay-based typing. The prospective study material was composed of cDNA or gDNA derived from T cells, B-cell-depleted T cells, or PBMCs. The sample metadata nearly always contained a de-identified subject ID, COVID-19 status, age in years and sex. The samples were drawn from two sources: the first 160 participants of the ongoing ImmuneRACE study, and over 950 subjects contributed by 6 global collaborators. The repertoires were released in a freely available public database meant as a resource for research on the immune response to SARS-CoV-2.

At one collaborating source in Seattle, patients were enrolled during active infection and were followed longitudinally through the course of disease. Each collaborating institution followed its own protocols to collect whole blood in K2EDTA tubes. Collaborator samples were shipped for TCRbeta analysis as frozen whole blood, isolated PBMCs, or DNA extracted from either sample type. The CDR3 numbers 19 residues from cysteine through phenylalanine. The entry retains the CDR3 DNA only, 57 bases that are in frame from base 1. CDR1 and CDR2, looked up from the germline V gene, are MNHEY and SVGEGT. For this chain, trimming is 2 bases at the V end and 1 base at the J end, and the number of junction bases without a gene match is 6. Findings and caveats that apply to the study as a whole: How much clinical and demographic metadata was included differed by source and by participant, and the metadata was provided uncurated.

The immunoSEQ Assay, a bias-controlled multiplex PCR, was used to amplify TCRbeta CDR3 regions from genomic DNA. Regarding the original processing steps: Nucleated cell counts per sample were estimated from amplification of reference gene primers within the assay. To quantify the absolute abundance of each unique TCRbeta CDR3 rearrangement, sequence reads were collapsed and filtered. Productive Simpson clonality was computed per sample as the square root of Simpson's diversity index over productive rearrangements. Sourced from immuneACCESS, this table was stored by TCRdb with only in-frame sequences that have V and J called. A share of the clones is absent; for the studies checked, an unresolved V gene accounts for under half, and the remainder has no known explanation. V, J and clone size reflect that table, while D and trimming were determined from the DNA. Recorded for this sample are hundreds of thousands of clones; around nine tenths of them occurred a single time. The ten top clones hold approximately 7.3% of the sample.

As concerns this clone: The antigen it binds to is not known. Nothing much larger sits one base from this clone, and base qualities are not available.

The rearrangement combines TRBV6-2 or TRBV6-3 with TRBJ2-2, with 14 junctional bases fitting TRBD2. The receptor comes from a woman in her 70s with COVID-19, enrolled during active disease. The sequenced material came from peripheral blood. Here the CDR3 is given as CASSYHGTSGGQNTGELFF. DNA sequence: TGTGCCAGCAGTTACCACGGGACTAGCGGGGGCCAGAACACCGGGGAGCTGTTTTTT.